Each of the 8 T cell receptor beta chains below was sequenced from the same sample in a study of response to subunit inactivated influenza vaccine. TCRdb re-derived calls from the RT-PCR reads in MiXCR, one entry per CDR3 protein. The data contain around 490,000 distinct CDR3 sequences, approximately 7.6% of them singletons. The sequenced sample was PBMCs from blood, obtained around 2 years after vaccination. Receptors originate from a man aged 50-75 years who received an inactivated influenza vaccine.

This clonotype was observed a handful of times. This chain connects TRBV7-9 to TRBJ2-7; D ambiguous. CDR3 length: 13 residues. Looked up from germline, CDR1 is SEHNR and CDR2 is FQNEAQ (reference sequence). V dropped 5 bases and J dropped 2 bases, with 10 bases sitting between them. The CDR3 DNA reads TGTGCCAGCAGCCTGAGCCTCCCCTACGAGCAGTACTTC. This gives the protein CASSLSLPYEQYF. Together with reference TRBV7-9 and TRBJ2-7, the CDR3 gives the full variable domain: DTGVSQNPRHKITKRGQNVTFRCDPISEHNRLYWYRQTLGQGPEFLTYFQNEAQLEKSRLLSDRFSAERPKGSFSTLEIQRTEQGDSAMYLCASSLSLPYEQYFGPGTRLTVT.

This clonotype was observed a handful of times. The CDR3 loop is CASSFIPGSSTGVYTGELFF. CDR3 DNA sequence: TGTGCCAGCAGTTTTATTCCCGGTTCGTCGACAGGGGTATACACCGGGGAGCTGTTTTTT. The chain has TRBV27 and TRBJ2-2, with 8 bases aligning to TRBD1. The V gene end was trimmed by 3 bases and the J gene end by 3 bases; junction bases not matched to a gene: 18. This CDR3 is 20 amino acids long. CDR1 and CDR2 (germline): MNHEY, SMNVEV (reference sequence).

This clonotype was counted only a few times. The chain links TRBV15 to TRBJ2-7, with D unclear. V was shortened by 2 bases and J by 4 bases, with 9 bases between the two germline ends. The CDR3 loop spans 13 amino acids. Germline CDR1 is LNHNV and CDR2 is YYDKDF (reference sequence). CDR3 loop: CATSRQIEYEQYF. The CDR3 bases are TGTGCCACCAGCAGACAGATAGAATACGAGCAGTACTTC.

This clonotype was counted at least ten times. This sequence joins TRBV12-3 or TRBV12-4 and TRBJ2-7; the match to TRBD1 covers 9 bases. CDR3 size: 15 residues. V gave up 5 bases and J gave up 8 bases; unmatched junction bases: 13. The CDR3 coding sequence is TGTGCCAGCAGTCCACAGGGGGCCCTCCGCTCCCAGCAGTACTTC. Amino acid sequence: CASSPQGALRSQQYF.

This clonotype was seen a few times. This rearrangement joins TRBV9 to TRBJ2-7; D perhaps matches TRBD2 (6 bases). The CDR3 spans 17 residues. V gave up 4 bases and J gave up 1 base, with 21 bases separating them. Germline V gene sequence: CDR1 SGDLS, CDR2 YYNGEE. For the CDR3, the DNA is TGTGCCAGCAGCCCCACCGGGAGATGGCCGGAGTCCTACGAGCAGTACTTC. Protein product: CASSPTGRWPESYEQYF. Drawing the rest from reference TRBV9 and TRBJ2-7, the complete variable domain is DSGVTQTPKHLITATGQRVTLRCSPRSGDLSVYWYQQSLDQGLQFLIQYYNGEERAKGNILERFSAQQFPDLHSELNLSSLELGDSALYFCASSPTGRWPESYEQYFGPGTRLTVT.

This clonotype showed up just a few times. The chain couples TRBV20-1 to TRBJ2-7; weak D call: TRBD1 (7 bases). The CDR3 length is 15 residues. Deletions cut 0 bases from V and 1 base from J, with 13 bases between. CDR1 is DFQATT and CDR2 is SNEGSKA in the germline V gene (reference sequence). This CDR3 reads CSARDGGGRSYEQYF. In nucleotides, the CDR3 is TGCAGTGCTAGAGATGGAGGGGGCAGGTCCTACGAGCAGTACTTC.

This clonotype was recorded at least ten times. The CDR3 spells CASSFLEGENEQFF. Written as DNA, the CDR3 is TGTGCCAGCAGTTTCCTTGAGGGGGAAAATGAGCAGTTCTTC. V gene TRBV28 combines with J gene TRBJ2-1; a weak D match, TRBD1 (6 bases). CDR1 and CDR2 from the germline V gene are MDHEN and SYDVKM. V was clipped by 3 bases and J by 7 bases, with 13 bases between them. The CDR3 runs 14 residues.

This chain joins TRBV10-3 and TRBJ2-7, with 9 bases lining up with TRBD2. This CDR3 is built from 15 residues. CDR1 and CDR2 from the germline V gene are ENHRY and SYGVKD. V was pared by 9 bases and J by 0 bases, with 9 bases of the junction left unmatched. Here the CDR3 reads CAIRGSSGGSYEQYF. CDR3 nucleotides: TGTGCCATACGAGGGAGTAGCGGGGGCTCCTACGAGCAGTACTTC.